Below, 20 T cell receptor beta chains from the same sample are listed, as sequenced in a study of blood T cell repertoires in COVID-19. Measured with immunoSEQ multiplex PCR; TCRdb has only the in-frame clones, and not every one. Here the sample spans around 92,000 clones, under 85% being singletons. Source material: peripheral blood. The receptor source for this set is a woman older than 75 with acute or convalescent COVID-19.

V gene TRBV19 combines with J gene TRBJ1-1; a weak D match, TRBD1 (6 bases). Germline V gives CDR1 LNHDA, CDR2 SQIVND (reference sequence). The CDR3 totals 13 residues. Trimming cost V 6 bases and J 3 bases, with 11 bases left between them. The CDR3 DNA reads TGTGCCAGTAGAGCACAGGGAGACACTGAAGCTTTCTTT. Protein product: CASRAQGDTEAFF. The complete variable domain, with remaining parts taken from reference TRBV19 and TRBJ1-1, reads DGGITQSPKYLFRKEGQNVTLSCEQNLNHDAMYWYRQDPGQGLRLIYYSQIVNDFQKGDIAEGYSVSREKKESFPLTVTSAQKNPTAFYLCASRAQGDTEAFFGQGTRLTVV.

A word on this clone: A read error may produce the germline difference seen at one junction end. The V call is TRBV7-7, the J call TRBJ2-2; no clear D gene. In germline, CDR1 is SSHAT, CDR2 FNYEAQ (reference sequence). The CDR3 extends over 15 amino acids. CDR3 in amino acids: CASSLGPTRPGELFF. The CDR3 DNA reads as TGTGCTAGCAGCTTAGGGCCGACTCGTCCCGGGGAGCTGTTTTTT.

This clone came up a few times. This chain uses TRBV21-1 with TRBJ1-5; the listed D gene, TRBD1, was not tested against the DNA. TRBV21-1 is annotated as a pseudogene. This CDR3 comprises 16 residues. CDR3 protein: CASSKVQAISNQPQHF. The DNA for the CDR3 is TGTGCCAGCAGCAAAGTACAGGCAATTAGCAATCAGCCCCAGCATTTT.

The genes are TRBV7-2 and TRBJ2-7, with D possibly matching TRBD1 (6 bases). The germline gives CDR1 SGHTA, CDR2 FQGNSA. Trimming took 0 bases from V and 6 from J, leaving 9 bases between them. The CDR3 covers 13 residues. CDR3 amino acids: CASSLATGREQYF. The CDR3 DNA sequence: TGTGCCAGCAGCTTAGCAACAGGGCGCGAGCAGTACTTC.

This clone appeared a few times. CDR3 region: CSASAGENTGELFF. The CDR3 nucleotides read TGCAGTGCTAGTGCCGGGGAGAACACCGGGGAGCTGTTTTTT. This rearrangement joins TRBV20-1 to TRBJ2-2, with D possibly matching TRBD2 (5 bases). The ends were cut back, 3 bases at V and 1 base at J, with 9 bases in the middle. The CDR3 extends over 14 amino acids. The germline CDR1 and CDR2 sequences are DFQATT and SNEGSKA (reference sequence).

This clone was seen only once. The CDR3 bases are TGTGCCAGTAGGGAGGGGGCAGATACGCAGTATTTT. Translated, it gives CASREGADTQYF. The chain uses TRBV11-2 and TRBJ2-3, with a weak D call TRBD2 (7 bases). The germline V gene has CDR1 SGHAT and CDR2 FQNNGV. The CDR3 loop spans 12 amino acids. V lost 9 bases to trimming and J lost 4 bases, with 11 bases between them.

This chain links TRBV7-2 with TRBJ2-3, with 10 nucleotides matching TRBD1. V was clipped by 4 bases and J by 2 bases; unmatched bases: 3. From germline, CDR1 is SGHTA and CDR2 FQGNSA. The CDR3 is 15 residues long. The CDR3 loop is CASSSGQGNTDTQYF. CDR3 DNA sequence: TGTGCCAGCAGCTCGGGACAGGGGAACACAGATACGCAGTATTTT.

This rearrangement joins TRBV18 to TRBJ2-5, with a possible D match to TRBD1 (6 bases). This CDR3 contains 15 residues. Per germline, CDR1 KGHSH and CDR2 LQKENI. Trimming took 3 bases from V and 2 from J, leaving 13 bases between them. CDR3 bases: TGTGCCAGCTCACCTTTAGGACAGTTGCAAGAGACCCAGTACTTC. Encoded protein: CASSPLGQLQETQYF.

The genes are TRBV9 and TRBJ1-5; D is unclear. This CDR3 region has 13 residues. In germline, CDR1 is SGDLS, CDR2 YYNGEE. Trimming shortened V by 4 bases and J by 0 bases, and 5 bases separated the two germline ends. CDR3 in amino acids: CASSPNSNQPQHF. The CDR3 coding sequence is TGTGCCAGCAGCCCAAATAGCAATCAGCCCCAGCATTTT. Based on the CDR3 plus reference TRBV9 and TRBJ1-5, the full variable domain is DSGVTQTPKHLITATGQRVTLRCSPRSGDLSVYWYQQSLDQGLQFLIQYYNGEERAKGNILERFSAQQFPDLHSELNLSSLELGDSALYFCASSPNSNQPQHFGDGTRLSIL.

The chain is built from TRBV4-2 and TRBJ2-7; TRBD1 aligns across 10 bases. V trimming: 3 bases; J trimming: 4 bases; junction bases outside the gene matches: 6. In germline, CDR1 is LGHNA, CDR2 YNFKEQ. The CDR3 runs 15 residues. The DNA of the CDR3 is TGTGCCAGCAGCCAGGCCGGGACAGGGGAGTACGAGCAGTACTTC. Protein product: CASSQAGTGEYEQYF.

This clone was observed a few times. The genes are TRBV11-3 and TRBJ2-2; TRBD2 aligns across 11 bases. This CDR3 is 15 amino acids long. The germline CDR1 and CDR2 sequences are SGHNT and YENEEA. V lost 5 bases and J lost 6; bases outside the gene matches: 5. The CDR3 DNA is TGTGCCAGCAGCGGGACTAGCGGCCCAGCCGGGGAGCTGTTTTTT. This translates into CASSGTSGPAGELFF. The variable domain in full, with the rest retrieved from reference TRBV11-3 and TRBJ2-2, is EAGVVQSPRYKIIEKKQPVAFWCNPISGHNTLYWYLQNLGQGPELLIRYENEEAVDDSQLPKDRFSAERLKGVDSTLKIQPAELGDSAVYLCASSGTSGPAGELFFGEGSRLTVL.

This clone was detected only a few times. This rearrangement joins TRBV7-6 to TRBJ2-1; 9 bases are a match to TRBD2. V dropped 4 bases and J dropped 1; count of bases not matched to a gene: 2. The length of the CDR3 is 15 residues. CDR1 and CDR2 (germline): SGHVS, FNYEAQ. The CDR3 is CASSSSGVSYNEQFF. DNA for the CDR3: TGTGCCAGCAGCTCTAGCGGGGTGTCCTACAATGAGCAGTTCTTC.

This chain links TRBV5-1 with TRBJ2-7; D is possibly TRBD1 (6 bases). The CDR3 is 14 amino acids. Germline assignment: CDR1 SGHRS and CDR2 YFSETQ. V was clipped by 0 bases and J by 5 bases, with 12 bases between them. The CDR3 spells CASSLGRPGDEQYF. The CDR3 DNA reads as TGCGCCAGCAGCTTGGGCAGGCCAGGGGACGAGCAGTACTTC.

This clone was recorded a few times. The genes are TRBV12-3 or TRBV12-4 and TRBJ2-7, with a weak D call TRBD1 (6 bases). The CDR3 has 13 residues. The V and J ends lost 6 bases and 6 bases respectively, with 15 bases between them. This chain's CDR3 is CASRPGAQSEQYF. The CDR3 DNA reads TGTGCCAGCAGACCAGGGGCTCAATCCGAGCAGTACTTC.

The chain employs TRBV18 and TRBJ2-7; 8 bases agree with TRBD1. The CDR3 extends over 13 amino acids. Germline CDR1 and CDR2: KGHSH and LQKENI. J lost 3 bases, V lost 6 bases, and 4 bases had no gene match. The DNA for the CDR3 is TGTGCCAGCTCGACTGGACAGGGCTACGAGCAGTACTTC. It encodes CASSTGQGYEQYF. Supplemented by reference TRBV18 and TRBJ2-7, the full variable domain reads NAGVMQNPRHLVRRRGQEARLRCSPMKGHSHVYWYRQLPEEGLKFMVYLQKENIIDESGMPKERFSAEFPKEGPSILRIQQVVRGDSAAYFCASSTGQGYEQYFGPGTRLTVT.

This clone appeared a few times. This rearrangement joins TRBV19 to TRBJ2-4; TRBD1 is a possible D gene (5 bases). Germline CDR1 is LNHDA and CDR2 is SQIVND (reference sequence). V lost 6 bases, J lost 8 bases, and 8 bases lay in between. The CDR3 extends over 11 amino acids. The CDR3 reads CASSSQDIQYF. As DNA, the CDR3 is TGTGCCAGTAGCTCACAGGACATTCAGTACTTC.

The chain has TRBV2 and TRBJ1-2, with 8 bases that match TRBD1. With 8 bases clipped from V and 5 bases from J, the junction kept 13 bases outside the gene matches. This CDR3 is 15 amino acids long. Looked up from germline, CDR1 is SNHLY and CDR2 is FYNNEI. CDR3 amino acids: CASCLTRGLSYGYTF. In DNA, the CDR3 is TGTGCCAGCTGCCTAACCAGGGGGCTCTCTTATGGCTACACCTTC.

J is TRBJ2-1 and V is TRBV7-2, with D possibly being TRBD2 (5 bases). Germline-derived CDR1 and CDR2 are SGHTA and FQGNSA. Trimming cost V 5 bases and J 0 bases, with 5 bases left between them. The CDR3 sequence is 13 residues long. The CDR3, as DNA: TGTGCCAGCAGCGGGAGCTCCTACAATGAGCAGTTCTTC. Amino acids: CASSGSSYNEQFF.

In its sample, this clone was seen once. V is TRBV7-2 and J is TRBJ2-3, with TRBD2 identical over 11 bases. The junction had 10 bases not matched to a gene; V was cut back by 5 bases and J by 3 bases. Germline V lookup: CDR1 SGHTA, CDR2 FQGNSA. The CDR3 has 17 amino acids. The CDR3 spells CASSTMGLAATTDTQYF. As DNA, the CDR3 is TGTGCCAGCAGCACCATGGGACTAGCGGCGACAACAGATACGCAGTATTTT.

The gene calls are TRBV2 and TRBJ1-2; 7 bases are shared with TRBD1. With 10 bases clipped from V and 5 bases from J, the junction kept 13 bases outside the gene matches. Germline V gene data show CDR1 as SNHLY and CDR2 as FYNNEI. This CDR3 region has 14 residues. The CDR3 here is CATSEGASIYGYTF. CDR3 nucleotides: TGTGCCACCTCGGAGGGGGCCAGCATATATGGCTACACCTTC.